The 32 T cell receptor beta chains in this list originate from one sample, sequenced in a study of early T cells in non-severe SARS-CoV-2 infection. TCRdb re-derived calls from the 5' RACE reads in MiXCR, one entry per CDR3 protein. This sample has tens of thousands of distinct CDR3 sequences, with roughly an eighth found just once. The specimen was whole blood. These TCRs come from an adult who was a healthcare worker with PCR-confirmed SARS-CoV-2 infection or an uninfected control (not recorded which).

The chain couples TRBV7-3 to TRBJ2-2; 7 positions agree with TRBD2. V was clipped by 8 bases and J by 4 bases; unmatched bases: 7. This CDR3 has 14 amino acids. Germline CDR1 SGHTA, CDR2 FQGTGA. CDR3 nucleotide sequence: TGTGCCAGCCAATTAGGGAGGGGCACCGGGGAGCTGTTTTTT. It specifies CASQLGRGTGELFF.

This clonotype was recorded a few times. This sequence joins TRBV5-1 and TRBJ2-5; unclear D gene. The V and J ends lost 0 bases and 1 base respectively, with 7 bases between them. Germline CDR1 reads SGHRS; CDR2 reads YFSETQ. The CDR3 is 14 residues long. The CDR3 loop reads CASSLVGAQETQYF. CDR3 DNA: TGCGCCAGCAGCTTGGTAGGAGCCCAAGAGACCCAGTACTTC.

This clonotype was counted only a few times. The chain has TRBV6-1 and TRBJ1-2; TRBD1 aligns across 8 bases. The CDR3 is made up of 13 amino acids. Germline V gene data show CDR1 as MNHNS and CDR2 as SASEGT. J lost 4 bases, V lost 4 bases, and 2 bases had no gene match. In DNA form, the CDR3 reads TGTGCCAGCAGTGTCGGGACAGGCTATGGCTACACCTTC. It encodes CASSVGTGYGYTF.

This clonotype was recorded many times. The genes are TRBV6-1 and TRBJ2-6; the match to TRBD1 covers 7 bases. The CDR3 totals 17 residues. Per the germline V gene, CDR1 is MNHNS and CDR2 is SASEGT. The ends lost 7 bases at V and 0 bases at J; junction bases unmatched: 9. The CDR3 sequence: CASTRQGLSSGANVLTF. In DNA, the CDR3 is TGTGCCAGCACCCGACAGGGCTTAAGCTCTGGGGCCAACGTCCTGACTTTC.

For the CDR3, the DNA is TGTGCCAGCAGCCAAGTAACAGGGACAGGAAACACCATATATTTT. Translation: CASSQVTGTGNTIYF. This chain links TRBV3-1 with TRBJ1-3; the D gene is possibly TRBD1 (6 bases). Per germline, CDR1 LGHDT and CDR2 YNNKEL (reference sequence). V was pared by 1 base and J by 4 bases, with 11 bases between. The CDR3 runs 15 residues.

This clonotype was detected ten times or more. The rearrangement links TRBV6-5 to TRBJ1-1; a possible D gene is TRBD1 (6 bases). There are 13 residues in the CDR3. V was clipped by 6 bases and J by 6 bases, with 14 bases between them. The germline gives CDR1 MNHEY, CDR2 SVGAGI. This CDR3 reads CASRRNREAEAFF. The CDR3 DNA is TGTGCCAGCAGACGCAACAGGGAGGCTGAAGCTTTCTTT.

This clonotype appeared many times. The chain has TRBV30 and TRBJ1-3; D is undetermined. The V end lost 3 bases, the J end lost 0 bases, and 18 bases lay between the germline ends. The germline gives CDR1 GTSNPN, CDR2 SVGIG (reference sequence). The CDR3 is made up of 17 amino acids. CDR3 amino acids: CAWRRNRAGSSGNTIYF. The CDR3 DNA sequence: TGTGCCTGGAGAAGAAATAGGGCGGGCAGCTCTGGAAACACCATATATTTT.

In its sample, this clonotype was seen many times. CDR3 nucleotides: TGTGCCAGCTGCCGGGGAAATGAAAAACTGTTTTTT. This translates into CASCRGNEKLFF. The chain is built from TRBV6-1 and TRBJ1-4; unclear D gene. Between the trimmed V and J ends, which lost 8 bases and 5 bases, there was a span of 9 bases. The CDR3 totals 12 residues. CDR1 is MNHNS, CDR2 SASEGT, per germline.

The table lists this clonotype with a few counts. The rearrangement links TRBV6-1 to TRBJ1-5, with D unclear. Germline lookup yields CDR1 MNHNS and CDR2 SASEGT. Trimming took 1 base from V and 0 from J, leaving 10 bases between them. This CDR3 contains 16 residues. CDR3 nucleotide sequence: TGTGCCAGCAGTGAAGTGGGCCTCGATAGCAATCAGCCCCAGCATTTT. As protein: CASSEVGLDSNQPQHF.

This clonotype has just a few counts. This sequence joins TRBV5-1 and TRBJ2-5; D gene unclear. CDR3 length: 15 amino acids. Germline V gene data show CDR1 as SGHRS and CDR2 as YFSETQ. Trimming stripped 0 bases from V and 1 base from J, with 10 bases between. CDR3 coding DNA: TGCGCCAGCAGCTTGGATCAAGGGTCCCAAGAGACCCAGTACTTC. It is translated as CASSLDQGSQETQYF.

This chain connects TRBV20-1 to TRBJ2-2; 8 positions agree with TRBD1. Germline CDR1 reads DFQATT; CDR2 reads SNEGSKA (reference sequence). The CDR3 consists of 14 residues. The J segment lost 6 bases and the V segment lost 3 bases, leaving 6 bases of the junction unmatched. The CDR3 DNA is TGCAGTGCTAGGGGGCAGGGGGCTGCCGGGGAGCTGTTTTTT. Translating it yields CSARGQGAAGELFF.

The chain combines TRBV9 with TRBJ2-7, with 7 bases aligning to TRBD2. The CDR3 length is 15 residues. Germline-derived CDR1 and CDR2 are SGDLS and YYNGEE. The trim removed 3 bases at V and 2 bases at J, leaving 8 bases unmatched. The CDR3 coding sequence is TGTGCCAGCAGCGGAGAGGGGAGCGGGGCCTACGAGCAGTACTTC. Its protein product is CASSGEGSGAYEQYF.

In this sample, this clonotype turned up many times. The DNA for the CDR3 is TGTGCCAGCAGTTTTGACAGAAGCGGGAGGGCCTCCCCTACTAGCACAGATACGCAGTATTTT. It is translated as CASSFDRSGRASPTSTDTQYF. This chain uses TRBV28 with TRBJ2-3; 10 bases line up with TRBD2. Trimming removed 3 bases from V and 0 bases from J; junction bases left unmatched: 18. The germline gives CDR1 MDHEN, CDR2 SYDVKM. The CDR3 contains 21 residues.

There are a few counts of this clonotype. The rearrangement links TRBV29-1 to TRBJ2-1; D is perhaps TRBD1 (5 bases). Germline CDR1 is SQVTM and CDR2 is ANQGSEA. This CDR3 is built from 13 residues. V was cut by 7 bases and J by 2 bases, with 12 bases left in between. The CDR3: CSGKTEAYNEQFF. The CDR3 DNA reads TGCAGCGGTAAGACAGAGGCCTACAATGAGCAGTTCTTC.

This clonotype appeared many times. CDR3 bases: TGTGCCAGCAGCTCCTACGAGGCTCGGACTAGGGGAGATACGCAGTATTTT. This codes for CASSSYEARTRGDTQYF. V and J are TRBV3-1 and TRBJ2-3, with 7 bases identical to TRBD2. J lost 5 bases, V lost 5 bases, and 16 bases had no gene match. There are 17 residues in the CDR3. CDR1 and CDR2 (germline): LGHDT, YNNKEL (reference sequence).

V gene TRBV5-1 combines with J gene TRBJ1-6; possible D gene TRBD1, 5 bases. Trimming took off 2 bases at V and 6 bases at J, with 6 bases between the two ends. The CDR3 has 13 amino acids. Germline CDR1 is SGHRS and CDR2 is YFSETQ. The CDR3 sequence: CASSLQVNSPLHF. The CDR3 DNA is TGCGCCAGCAGCTTACAGGTTAATTCACCCCTCCACTTT.

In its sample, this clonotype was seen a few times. In nucleotides, the CDR3 is TGTGCCAGCAGTGATCTCAGGAACACTGAAGCTTTCTTT. This codes for CASSDLRNTEAFF. The chain recombines TRBV6-1 with TRBJ1-1; D is unresolved. V was cut by 3 bases and J by 1 base, with 6 bases left in between. CDR3 length: 13 amino acids. The germline V gene has CDR1 MNHNS and CDR2 SASEGT.

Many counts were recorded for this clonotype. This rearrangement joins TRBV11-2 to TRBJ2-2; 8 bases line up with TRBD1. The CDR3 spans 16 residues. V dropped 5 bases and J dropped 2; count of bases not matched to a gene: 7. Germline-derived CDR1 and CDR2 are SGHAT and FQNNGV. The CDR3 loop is CASSTQTGANTGELFF. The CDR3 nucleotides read TGTGCCAGCAGCACCCAGACAGGGGCAAACACCGGGGAGCTGTTTTTT.

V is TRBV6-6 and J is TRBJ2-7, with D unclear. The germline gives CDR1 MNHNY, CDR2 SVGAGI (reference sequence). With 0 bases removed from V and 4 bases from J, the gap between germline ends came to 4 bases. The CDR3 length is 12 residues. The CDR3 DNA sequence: TGTGCCAGCAGTTACTCCCAATACGAGCAGTACTTC. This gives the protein CASSYSQYEQYF.

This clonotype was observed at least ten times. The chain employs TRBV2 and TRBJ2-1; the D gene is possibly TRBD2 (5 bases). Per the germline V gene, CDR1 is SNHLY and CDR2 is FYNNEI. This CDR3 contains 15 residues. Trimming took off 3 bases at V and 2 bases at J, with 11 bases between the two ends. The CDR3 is CASSDRLAAYNEQFF. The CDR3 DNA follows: TGTGCCAGCAGTGACAGGCTAGCTGCCTACAATGAGCAGTTCTTC.

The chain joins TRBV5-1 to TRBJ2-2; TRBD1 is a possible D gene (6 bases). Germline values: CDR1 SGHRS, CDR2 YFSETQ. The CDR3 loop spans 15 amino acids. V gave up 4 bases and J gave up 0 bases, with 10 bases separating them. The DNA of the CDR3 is TGCGCCAGCAGCCTGGACAGCCCGAACACCGGGGAGCTGTTTTTT. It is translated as CASSLDSPNTGELFF.

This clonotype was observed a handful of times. CDR3 protein: CAIRTGGETEAFF. The CDR3 DNA follows: TGTGCCATCAGGACAGGGGGTGAGACTGAAGCTTTCTTT. V and J are TRBV10-3 and TRBJ1-1; 9 nucleotides line up with TRBD1. Germline V gives CDR1 ENHRY, CDR2 SYGVKD. CDR3 size: 13 residues. J lost 5 bases, V lost 6 bases, and 4 bases had no gene match.

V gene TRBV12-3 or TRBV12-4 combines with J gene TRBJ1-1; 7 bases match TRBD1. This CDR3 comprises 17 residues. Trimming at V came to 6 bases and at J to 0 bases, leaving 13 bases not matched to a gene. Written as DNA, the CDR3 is TGTGCCAGCAGCCCGGGGTCGACAGGGCATCTGAACACTGAAGCTTTCTTT. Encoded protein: CASSPGSTGHLNTEAFF.

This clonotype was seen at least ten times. This chain's CDR3 is CASSSGGILQETQYF. CDR3 nucleotide sequence: TGCGCCAGCAGCAGCGGCGGGATTCTACAAGAGACCCAGTACTTC. This rearrangement joins TRBV5-1 to TRBJ2-5; tentatively, D is TRBD2 (6 bases). V lost 4 bases to trimming and J lost 2 bases, with 15 bases between them. This CDR3 is 15 amino acids long. Germline V lookup: CDR1 SGHRS, CDR2 YFSETQ. The variable domain in full, completed from reference TRBV5-1 and TRBJ2-5, reads KAGVTQTPRYLIKTRGQQVTLSCSPISGHRSVSWYQQTPGQGLQFLFEYFSETQRNKGNFPGRFSGRQFSNSRSEMNVSTLELGDSALYLCASSSGGILQETQYFGPGTRLLVL.

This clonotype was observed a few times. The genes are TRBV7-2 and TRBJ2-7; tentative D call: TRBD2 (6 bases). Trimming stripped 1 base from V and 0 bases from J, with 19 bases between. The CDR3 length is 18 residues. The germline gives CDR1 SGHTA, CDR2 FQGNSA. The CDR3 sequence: CASSLEYLGRESSYEQYF. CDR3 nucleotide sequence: TGTGCCAGCAGCTTAGAATATTTGGGACGGGAGAGCTCCTACGAGCAGTACTTC.

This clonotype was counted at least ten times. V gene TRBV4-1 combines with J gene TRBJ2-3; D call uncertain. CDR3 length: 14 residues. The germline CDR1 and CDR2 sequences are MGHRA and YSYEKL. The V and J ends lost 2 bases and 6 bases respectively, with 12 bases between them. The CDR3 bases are TGCGCCAGCAGCCAACCAACCCCTGATGATACGCAGTATTTT. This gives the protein CASSQPTPDDTQYF.

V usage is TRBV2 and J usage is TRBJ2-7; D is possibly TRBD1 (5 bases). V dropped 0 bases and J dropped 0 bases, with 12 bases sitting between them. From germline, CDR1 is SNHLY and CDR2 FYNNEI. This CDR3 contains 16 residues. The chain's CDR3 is CASSEALPGSSYEQYF. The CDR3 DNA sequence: TGTGCCAGCAGTGAAGCCCTCCCAGGGTCCTCCTACGAGCAGTACTTC.

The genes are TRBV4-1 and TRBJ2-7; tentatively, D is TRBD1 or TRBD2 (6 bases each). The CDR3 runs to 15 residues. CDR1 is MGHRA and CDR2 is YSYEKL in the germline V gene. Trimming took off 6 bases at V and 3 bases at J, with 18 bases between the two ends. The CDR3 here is CASRPDGGRIYEQYF. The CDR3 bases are TGCGCCAGCAGACCCGATGGGGGGCGAATCTACGAGCAGTACTTC.

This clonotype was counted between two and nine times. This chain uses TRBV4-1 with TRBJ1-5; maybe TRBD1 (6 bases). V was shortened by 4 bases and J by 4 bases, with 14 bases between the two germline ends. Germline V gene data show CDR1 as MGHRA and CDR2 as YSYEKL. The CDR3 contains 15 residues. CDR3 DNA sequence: TGCGCCAGCAGCCCCGGACAGCCTTCGAATCAGCCCCAGCATTTT. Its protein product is CASSPGQPSNQPQHF.

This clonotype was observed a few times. The DNA for the CDR3 is TGTGCCAGCAGTTTAGCCGGGACAGGGGACTATGGCTACACCTTC. Translating gives CASSLAGTGDYGYTF. V and J are TRBV28 and TRBJ1-2; TRBD1 agrees at 10 bases. CDR3 size: 15 residues. Per germline, CDR1 MDHEN and CDR2 SYDVKM. Trimming removed 2 bases from V and 3 bases from J; junction bases left unmatched: 3.

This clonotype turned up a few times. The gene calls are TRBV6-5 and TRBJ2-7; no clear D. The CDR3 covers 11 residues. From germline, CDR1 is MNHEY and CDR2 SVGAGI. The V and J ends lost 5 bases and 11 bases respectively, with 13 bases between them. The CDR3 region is CASSDTSKEYF. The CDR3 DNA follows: TGTGCCAGCAGTGATACGTCCAAGGAGTACTTC.

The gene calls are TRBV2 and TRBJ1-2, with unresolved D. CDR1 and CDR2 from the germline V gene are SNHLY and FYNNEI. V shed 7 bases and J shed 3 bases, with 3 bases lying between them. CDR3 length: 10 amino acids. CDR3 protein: CASTDYGYTF. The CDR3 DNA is TGTGCCAGCACTGACTATGGCTACACCTTC. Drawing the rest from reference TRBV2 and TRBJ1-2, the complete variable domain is EPEVTQTPSHQVTQMGQEVILRCVPISNHLYFYWYRQILGQKVEFLVSFYNNEISEKSEIFDDQFSVERPDGSNFTLKIRSTKLEDSAMYFCASTDYGYTFGSGTRLTVV.